The clone carrying this TCR beta chain was picked up a small number of times. Its cognate antigen is unknown. The data were taken from a study of T-cell memory formation after mild COVID-19. Across the whole study: Most TCR clusters belonged to a single donor.

Barcoded TCR alpha and TCR beta cDNA libraries with UMIs came from 5'RACE using constant-segment primers. In TCRdb, the 5' RACE reads were re-called with MiXCR into one record per CDR3 protein. The sample holds under 450,000 distinct CDR3 sequences, 20% to 25% seen once. CDR1 is KGHSH, CDR2 LQKENI, per germline. The CDR3 is 15 amino acids. The V and J ends lost 3 bases and 1 base respectively, with 12 bases between them. Points from the study as a whole: Of the contracting clones, CD4+ ones lay mainly in CM and EM, and CD8+ ones in EMRA. Among clones contracting day 15 to 85, CD4/CD8 was balanced, whereas later expanders leaned CD4+.

The sequence was collected from a man in his late teens or twenties who had mild COVID-19 (a few samples of this study predate the infection). Cell type and time point are not known. The sequencing input was PBMCs or a T cell subset sorted from them (not recorded which). The J gene is TRBJ1-1, the V gene TRBV18; D unclear. This CDR3 reads CASSPQGLANTEAFF. The CDR3 DNA sequence: TGTGCCAGCTCACCTCAAGGACTAGCGAACACTGAAGCTTTCTTT. The full variable domain, its missing parts supplied by reference TRBV18 and TRBJ1-1, is NAGVMQNPRHLVRRRGQEARLRCSPMKGHSHVYWYRQLPEEGLKFMVYLQKENIIDESGMPKERFSAEFPKEGPSILRIQQVVRGDSAAYFCASSPQGLANTEAFFGQGTRLTVV.